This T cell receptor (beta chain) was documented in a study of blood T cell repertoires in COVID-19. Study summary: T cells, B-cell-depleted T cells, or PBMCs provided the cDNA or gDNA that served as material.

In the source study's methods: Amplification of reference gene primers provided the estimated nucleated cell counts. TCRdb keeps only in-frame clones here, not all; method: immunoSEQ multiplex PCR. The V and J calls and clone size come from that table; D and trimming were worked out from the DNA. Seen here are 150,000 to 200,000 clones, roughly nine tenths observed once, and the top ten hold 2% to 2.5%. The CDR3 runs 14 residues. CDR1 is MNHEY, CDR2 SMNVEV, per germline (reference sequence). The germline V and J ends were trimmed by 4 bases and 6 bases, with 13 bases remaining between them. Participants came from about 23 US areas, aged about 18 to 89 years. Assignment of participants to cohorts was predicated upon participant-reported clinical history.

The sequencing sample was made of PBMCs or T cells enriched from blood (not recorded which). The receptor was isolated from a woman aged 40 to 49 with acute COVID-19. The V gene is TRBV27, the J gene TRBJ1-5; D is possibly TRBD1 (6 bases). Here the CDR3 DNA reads TGTGCCAGCAGTTGGACGCAAGGGGGTCAGCCCCAGCATTTT. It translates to CASSWTQGGQPQHF.